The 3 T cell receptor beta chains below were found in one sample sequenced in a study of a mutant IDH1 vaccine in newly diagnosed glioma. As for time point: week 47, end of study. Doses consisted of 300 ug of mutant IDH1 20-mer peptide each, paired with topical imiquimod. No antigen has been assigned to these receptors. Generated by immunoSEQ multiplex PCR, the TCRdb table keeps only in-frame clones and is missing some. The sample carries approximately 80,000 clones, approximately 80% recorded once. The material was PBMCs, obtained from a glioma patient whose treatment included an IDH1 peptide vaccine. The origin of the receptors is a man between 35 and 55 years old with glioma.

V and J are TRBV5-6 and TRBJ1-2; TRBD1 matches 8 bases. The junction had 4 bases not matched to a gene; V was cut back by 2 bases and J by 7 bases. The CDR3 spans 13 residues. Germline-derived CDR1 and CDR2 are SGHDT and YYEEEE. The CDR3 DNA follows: TGTGCCAGCAGCTTCCAGGGGGCGCTTGGCTACACCTTC. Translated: CASSFQGALGYTF.

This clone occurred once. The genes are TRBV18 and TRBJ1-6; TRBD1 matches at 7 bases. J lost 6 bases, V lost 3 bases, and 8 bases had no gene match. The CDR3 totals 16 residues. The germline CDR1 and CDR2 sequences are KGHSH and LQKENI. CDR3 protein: CASSPVKNRGNSPLHF. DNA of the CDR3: TGTGCCAGCTCACCGGTAAAAAACAGGGGTAATTCACCCCTCCACTTT.

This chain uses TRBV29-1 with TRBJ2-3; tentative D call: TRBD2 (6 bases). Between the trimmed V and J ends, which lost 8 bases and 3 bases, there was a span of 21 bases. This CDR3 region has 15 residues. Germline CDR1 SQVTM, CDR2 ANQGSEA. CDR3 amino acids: CSLQAFVGGTDTQYF. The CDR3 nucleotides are TGCAGCTTACAGGCCTTCGTGGGGGGTACAGATACGCAGTATTTT.